What follows are 8 T cell receptor beta chains derived from one specimen sequenced in a study of patients and donors after allogeneic stem cell transplantation. TCRdb processed the RT-PCR reads anew with MiXCR; each CDR3 protein has one entry. The repertoire includes approximately 150,000 distinct CDR3 sequences, approximately 25% of them detected once, and approximately 26% sits in the top ten. The sample comprised blood, either unsorted or a sorted T cell fraction (not recorded which). The receptors stem from a human donor who was either an allogeneic HSCT recipient or a stem cell or donor lymphocyte infusion donor (not recorded which). It is not recorded whose cells these are; they may come from a transplant donor.

This chain joins TRBV12-3 or TRBV12-4 and TRBJ1-1; 8 positions agree with TRBD1. The CDR3 consists of 13 residues. V gave up 6 bases and J gave up 7 bases; unmatched junction bases: 7. DNA of the CDR3: TGTGCCAGCAGCCAGACAGGGGCGGGTGAAGCTTTCTTT. This gives the protein CASSQTGAGEAFF.

This clonotype was observed a handful of times. The V call is TRBV12-3 or TRBV12-4, the J call TRBJ1-1; D remains ambiguous. The CDR3 covers 14 residues. V lost 5 bases and J 1 base, leaving 11 bases between the germline ends. CDR3 region: CASSRTYGNTEAFF. CDR3 DNA sequence: TGTGCCAGCAGTCGAACGTACGGGAACACTGAAGCTTTCTTT.

The chain links TRBV18 to TRBJ2-7; 8 bases are a match to TRBD1. V was clipped by 3 bases and J by 3 bases; unmatched bases: 7. The CDR3 consists of 15 residues. The germline CDR1 and CDR2 sequences are KGHSH and LQKENI. CDR3 region: CASSPGTGGDYEQYF. DNA for the CDR3: TGTGCCAGCTCACCCGGGACAGGTGGGGACTACGAGCAGTACTTC.

This chain links TRBV7-2 with TRBJ2-2; D possibly corresponds to TRBD2 (6 bases). Trimming cost V 4 bases and J 4 bases, with 16 bases left between them. Germline V gene sequence: CDR1 SGHTA, CDR2 FQGNSA. CDR3 length equals 16 residues. CDR3 nucleotide sequence: TGTGCCAGCAGCTCGGCTTATCTACTAGCCACCGGGGAGCTGTTTTTT. Encoded protein: CASSSAYLLATGELFF.

The CDR3 region has the DNA TGTGCCAGCAGCCTATTAGGTTCCACTAGCACAGATACGCAGTATTTT. Translated, it gives CASSLLGSTSTDTQYF. The chain couples TRBV7-9 to TRBJ2-3; D ambiguous. This CDR3 has 16 amino acids. Trimming removed 5 bases at V and 0 bases at J, with 15 bases between. Germline lookup yields CDR1 SEHNR and CDR2 FQNEAQ (reference sequence).

This clonotype was observed a few times. The gene calls are TRBV20-1 and TRBJ1-3; the D is unclear. CDR1 and CDR2 from the germline V gene are DFQATT and SNEGSKA (reference sequence). This CDR3 contains 11 residues. The V end lost 0 bases, the J end lost 7 bases, and 4 bases lay between the germline ends. As DNA, the CDR3 is TGCAGTGCTAGAGATGTTAACACCATATATTTT. Its protein is CSARDVNTIYF.

The chain recombines TRBV28 with TRBJ2-7; the D is unclear. The CDR3 has 14 residues. Trimming removed 7 bases at V and 7 bases at J, with 20 bases between. Germline-derived CDR1 and CDR2 are MDHEN and SYDVKM. CDR3 DNA: TGTGCCAGCAACCAACTCCCCTCGACGGGTGAGCAGTACTTC. Protein: CASNQLPSTGEQYF.

Only a few counts were recorded for this clonotype. The rearrangement joins TRBV21-1 to TRBJ2-3; the listed D gene, TRBD1, was not tested against the DNA. TRBV21-1 is a pseudogene. The CDR3 runs 11 residues. The CDR3 here is CARNTGDTQYF. For the CDR3, the DNA is TGTGCCAGGAACACAGGGGATACGCAGTATTTT.